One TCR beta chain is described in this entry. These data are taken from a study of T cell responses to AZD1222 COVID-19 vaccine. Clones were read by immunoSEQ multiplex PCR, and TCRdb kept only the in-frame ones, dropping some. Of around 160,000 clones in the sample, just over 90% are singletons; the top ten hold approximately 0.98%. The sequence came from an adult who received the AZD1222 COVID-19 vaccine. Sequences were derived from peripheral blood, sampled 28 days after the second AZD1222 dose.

In nucleotides, the CDR3 is TGTGCCAGCTCACCAACTAGCGGGGGCACCCGGGGAGTCTTATATTACACAGATACGCAGTATTTT. This gives the protein CASSPTSGGTRGVLYYTDTQYF. The chain links TRBV18 to TRBJ2-3; 11 nucleotides line up with TRBD2. Germline assignment: CDR1 KGHSH and CDR2 LQKENI. The CDR3 runs to 22 residues. J was trimmed by 2 bases and V by 2 bases; bases with no gene match: 21.